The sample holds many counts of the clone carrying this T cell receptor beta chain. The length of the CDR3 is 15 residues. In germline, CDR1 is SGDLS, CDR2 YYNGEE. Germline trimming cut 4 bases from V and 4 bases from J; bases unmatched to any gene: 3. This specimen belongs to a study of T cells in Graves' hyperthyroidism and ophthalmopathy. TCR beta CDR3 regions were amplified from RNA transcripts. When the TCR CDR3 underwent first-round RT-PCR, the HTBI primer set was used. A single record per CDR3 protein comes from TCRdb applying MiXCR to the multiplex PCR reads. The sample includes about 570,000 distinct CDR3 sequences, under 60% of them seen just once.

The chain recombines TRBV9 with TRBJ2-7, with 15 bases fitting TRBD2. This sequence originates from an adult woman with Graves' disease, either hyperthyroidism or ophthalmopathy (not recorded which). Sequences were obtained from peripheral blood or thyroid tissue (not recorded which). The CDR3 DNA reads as TGTGCCAGCAGCCCCGGACTAGCGGGAGGGTACGAGCAGTACTTC. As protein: CASSPGLAGGYEQYF.